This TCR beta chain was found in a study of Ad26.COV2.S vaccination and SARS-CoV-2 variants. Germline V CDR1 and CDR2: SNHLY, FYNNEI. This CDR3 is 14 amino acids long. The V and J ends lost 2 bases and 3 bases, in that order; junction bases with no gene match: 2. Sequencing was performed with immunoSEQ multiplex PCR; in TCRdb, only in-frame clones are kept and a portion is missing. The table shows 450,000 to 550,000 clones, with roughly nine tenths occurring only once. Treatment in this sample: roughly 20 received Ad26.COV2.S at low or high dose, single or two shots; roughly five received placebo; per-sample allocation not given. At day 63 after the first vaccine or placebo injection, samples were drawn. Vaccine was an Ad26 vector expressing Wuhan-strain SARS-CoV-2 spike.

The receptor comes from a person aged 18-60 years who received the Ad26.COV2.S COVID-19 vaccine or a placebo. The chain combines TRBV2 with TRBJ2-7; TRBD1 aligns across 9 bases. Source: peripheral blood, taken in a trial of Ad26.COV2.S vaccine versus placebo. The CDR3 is CASSERDRVYEQYF. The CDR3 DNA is TGTGCCAGCAGTGAACGGGACAGGGTCTACGAGCAGTACTTC.